The clone carrying this T cell receptor (beta chain) was recorded at least ten times. Priming of first-strand cDNA relied on TRAV- and TRBV-specific primers (covering alpha and beta chains). A roughly 19-cycle PCR with a constant-region primer and V-primer adapter amplified TCRs. Using its own MiXCR run on the reads, TCRdb lists one record per CDR3 protein. The sample consists of under 90,000 distinct CDR3 sequences, around 31% of them appearing once. This entry is derived from a study of low-dose radiotherapy and immunotherapy resistance in tumors. CDR3 length equals 10 residues. Germline CDR1 DFQATT, CDR2 SNEGSKA (reference sequence). V was shortened by 4 bases and J by 2 bases, with 2 bases between the two germline ends. Time point specified: before trial treatment.

This chain links TRBV20-1 with TRBJ2-5; D is undetermined. The source is a female donor with ovarian cancer. Sample: PBMCs, taken before treatment. CDR3 sequence (DNA): TGCAGTGCTAATCAAGAGACCCAGTACTTC. It codes for CSANQETQYF.